The present TCR beta chain was sequenced within a study of blood T cell repertoires in COVID-19. Profiled with immunoSEQ multiplex PCR; TCRdb holds only in-frame clones, not every one. The table lists fewer than 400,000 clones, 85% of them singletons. The V and J ends lost 1 base and 7 bases respectively, with 12 bases between them. This CDR3 has 15 amino acids. Germline V CDR1 and CDR2: SGHDT, YYEEEE. The receptor was derived from a woman younger than 35 with acute or convalescent COVID-19. The rearrangement uses TRBV5-6 and TRBJ1-6; tentative D call: TRBD1 (6 bases). Sequencing was carried out using peripheral blood. CDR3: CASSLSQGSNSPLHF. In DNA, the CDR3 is TGTGCCAGCAGCTTGAGTCAGGGGTCGAATTCACCCCTCCACTTT.